This T cell receptor (beta chain) emerged from a study of control samples from healthy donors and cancer patients. Some clones are missing from TCRdb's copy, which holds only in-frame ones; the method was immunoSEQ multiplex PCR. The table shows around 230,000 clones, with roughly 94% occurring only once. The V and J ends lost 3 bases and 6 bases, in that order; junction bases with no gene match: 7. CDR1 is MNHEY, CDR2 SMNVEV, per germline (reference sequence). This CDR3 comprises 14 residues. The J gene is TRBJ2-7, the V gene TRBV27, with 8 bases matching TRBD1. The TCR sequence derives from a man in his fifties or sixties in good health. The sample consisted of blood. The CDR3 here is CASSLAQGATEQYF. CDR3 sequence (DNA): TGTGCCAGCAGTTTGGCCCAGGGGGCAACCGAGCAGTACTTC.